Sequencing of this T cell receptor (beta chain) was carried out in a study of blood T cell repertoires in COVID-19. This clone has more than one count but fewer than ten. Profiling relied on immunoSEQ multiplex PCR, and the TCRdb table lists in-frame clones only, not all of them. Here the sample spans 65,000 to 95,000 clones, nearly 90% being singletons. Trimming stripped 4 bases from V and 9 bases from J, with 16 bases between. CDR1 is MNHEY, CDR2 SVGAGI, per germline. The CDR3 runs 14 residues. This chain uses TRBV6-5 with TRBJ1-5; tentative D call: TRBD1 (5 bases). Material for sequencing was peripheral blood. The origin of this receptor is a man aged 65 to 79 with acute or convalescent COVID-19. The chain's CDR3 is CASSWRRAGGPQHF. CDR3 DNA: TGTGCCAGCAGTTGGCGCAGGGCTGGTGGGCCCCAGCATTTT.